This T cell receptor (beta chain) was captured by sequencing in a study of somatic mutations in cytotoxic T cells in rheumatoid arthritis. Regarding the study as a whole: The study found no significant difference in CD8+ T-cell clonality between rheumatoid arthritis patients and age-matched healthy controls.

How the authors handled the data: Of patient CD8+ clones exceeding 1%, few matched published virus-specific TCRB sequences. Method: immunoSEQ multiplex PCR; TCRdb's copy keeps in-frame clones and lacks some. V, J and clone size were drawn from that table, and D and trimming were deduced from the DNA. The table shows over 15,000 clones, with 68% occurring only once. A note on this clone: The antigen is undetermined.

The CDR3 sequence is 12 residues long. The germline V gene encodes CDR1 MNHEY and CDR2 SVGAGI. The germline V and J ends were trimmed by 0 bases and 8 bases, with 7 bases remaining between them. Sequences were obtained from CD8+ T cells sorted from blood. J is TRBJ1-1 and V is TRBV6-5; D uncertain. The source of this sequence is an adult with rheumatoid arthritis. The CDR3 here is CASSYSGQEAFF. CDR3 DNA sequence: TGTGCCAGCAGTTACTCCGGGCAGGAAGCTTTCTTT.